The T cell receptor (beta chain) under discussion was sequenced for a study of cytomegalovirus exposure and HLA in healthy donors. General observations from the study: Donor immune exposure was known only as CMV serostatus. Reported results showed that the classifier diagnosed cytomegalovirus status with high specificity and sensitivity.

In the case of this clone: Its cognate antigen is unknown.

PCR involved 60 Vbeta and 13 Jbeta primers. Only in-frame clones appear in the TCRdb table, and some are missing; sequencing was by immunoSEQ multiplex PCR. The data show 150,000 to 250,000 clones, 70% to 80% seen once. CDR1 and CDR2 (germline): SNHLY, FYNNEI. Trimming cost V 5 bases and J 10 bases, with 6 bases left between them. CDR3 size: 11 residues. The TCR was taken from a young man in good health and CMV-seronegative. This chain connects TRBV2 to TRBJ1-6; no definite D call. The material sequenced was PBMCs. This chain's CDR3 is CASSRVSPLHF. The CDR3 region has the DNA TGTGCCAGCAGTCGGGTGTCACCCCTCCACTTT. Drawing the rest from reference TRBV2 and TRBJ1-6, the complete variable domain is EPEVTQTPSHQVTQMGQEVILRCVPISNHLYFYWYRQILGQKVEFLVSFYNNEISEKSEIFDDQFSVERPDGSNFTLKIRSTKLEDSAMYFCASSRVSPLHFGNGTRLTVT.